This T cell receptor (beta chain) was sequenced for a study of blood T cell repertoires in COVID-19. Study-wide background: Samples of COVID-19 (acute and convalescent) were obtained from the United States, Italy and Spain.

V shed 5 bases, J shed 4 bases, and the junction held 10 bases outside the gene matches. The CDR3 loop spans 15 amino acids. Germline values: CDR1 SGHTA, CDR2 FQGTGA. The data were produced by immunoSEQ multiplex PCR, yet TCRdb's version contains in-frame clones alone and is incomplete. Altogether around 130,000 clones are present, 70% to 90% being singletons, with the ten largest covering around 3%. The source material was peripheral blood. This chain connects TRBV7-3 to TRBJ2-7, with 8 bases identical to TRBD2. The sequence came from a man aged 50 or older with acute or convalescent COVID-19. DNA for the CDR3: TGTGCCAGCAGCCCCCAGTTGAGCGGGAGATACGAGCAGTACTTC. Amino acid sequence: CASSPQLSGRYEQYF.